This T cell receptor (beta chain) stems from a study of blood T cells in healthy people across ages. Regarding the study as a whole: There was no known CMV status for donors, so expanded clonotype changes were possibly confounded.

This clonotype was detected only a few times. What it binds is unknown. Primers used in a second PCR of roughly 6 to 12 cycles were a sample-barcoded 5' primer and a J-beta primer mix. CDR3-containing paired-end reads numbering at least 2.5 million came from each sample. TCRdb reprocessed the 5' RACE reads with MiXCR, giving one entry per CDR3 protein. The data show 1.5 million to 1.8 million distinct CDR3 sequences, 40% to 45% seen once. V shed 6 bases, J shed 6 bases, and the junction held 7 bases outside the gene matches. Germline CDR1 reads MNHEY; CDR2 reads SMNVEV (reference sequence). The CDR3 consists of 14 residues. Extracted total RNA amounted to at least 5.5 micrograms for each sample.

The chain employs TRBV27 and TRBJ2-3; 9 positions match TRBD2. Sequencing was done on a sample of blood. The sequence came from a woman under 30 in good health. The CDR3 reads CASRLAGEADTQYF. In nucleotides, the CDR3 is TGTGCCAGCAGGTTAGCGGGGGAGGCGGATACGCAGTATTTT.